A single sample gave rise to the 18 T cell receptor beta chains below, sequenced in a study of T-cell reconstitution after alpha-beta-depleted transplantation in children. Construction of the TCRbeta library involved unique molecular identifiers. MiXCR, run by TCRdb on the PCR reads, gives a single entry per CDR3 protein. Counted here are 450,000 to 600,000 distinct CDR3 sequences, about a sixth occurring once; the ten biggest clones make up around 3.3%. Material: PBMCs from the stem cell graft donor, obtained from the stem cell graft. These receptors were collected from a human donor who donated a stem cell graft to a child with acute lymphoblastic leukemia.

In this sample, this clonotype turned up a few times. The chain couples TRBV9 to TRBJ1-2, with D uncertain. V lost 7 bases to trimming and J lost 14 bases, with 27 bases between them. The V gene's germline CDR1 is SGDLS and CDR2 YYNGEE. This CDR3 is 14 amino acids long. The CDR3 is CASRADYSTGFGTF. The CDR3 nucleotides read TGTGCCAGCCGCGCCGACTACTCGACCGGCTTTGGGACCTTC. Drawing the rest from reference TRBV9 and TRBJ1-2, the complete variable domain is DSGVTQTPKHLITATGQRVTLRCSPRSGDLSVYWYQQSLDQGLQFLIQYYNGEERAKGNILERFSAQQFPDLHSELNLSSLELGDSALYFCASRADYSTGFGTFGSGTRLTVV.

The chain joins TRBV5-1 to TRBJ2-4, with D perhaps matching TRBD1 or TRBD2 (5 bases each). Trimming took off 4 bases at V and 9 bases at J, with 20 bases between the two ends. CDR3 length equals 15 residues. Germline CDR1 is SGHRS and CDR2 is YFSETQ. CDR3 in amino acids: CASSGTGTENAIQYF. DNA for the CDR3: TGCGCCAGCAGCGGGACCGGGACGGAAAATGCCATTCAGTACTTC.

The chain's CDR3 is CATSDFPSTDTQYF. The CDR3 bases are TGTGCCACCAGTGATTTCCCGTCCACAGATACGCAGTATTTT. J is TRBJ2-3 and V is TRBV24-1; no clear D gene. V lost 1 base to trimming and J lost 2 bases, with 6 bases between them. The CDR3 is 14 amino acids. CDR1 and CDR2 (germline): KGHDR, SFDVKD.

V is TRBV25-1 and J is TRBJ2-5, with 7 nucleotides matching TRBD2. In germline, CDR1 is MGHDK, CDR2 SYGVNS. The CDR3 consists of 13 residues. With V trimmed by 3 bases and J by 5 bases, 3 bases remained unmatched. DNA of the CDR3: TGTGCCAGCAGTGATTGGGGGGGGGAGACCCAGTACTTC. Residues: CASSDWGGETQYF.

This clonotype was found a few times. The CDR3 nucleotides are TGTGCCAGCAGCATGGACAGGGGGCGGGAGCAGTACTTC. This sequence encodes CASSMDRGREQYF. J is TRBJ2-7 and V is TRBV12-3 or TRBV12-4, with 11 nucleotides matching TRBD1. V shed 6 bases, J shed 7 bases, and the junction held 5 bases outside the gene matches. CDR3 length: 13 residues.

This clonotype came up a few times. The chain uses TRBV7-6 and TRBJ2-1; TRBD2 aligns across 10 bases. Germline V gene sequence: CDR1 SGHVS, CDR2 FNYEAQ. Germline trimming cut 5 bases from V and 4 bases from J; bases unmatched to any gene: 11. This CDR3 contains 17 residues. CDR3 nucleotide sequence: TGTGCCAGCAGCCCGTTGGCCGGGACTAGCGTTTACAATGAGCAGTTCTTC. Protein sequence: CASSPLAGTSVYNEQFF.

This chain links TRBV24-1 with TRBJ2-5; TRBD1 matches 9 bases. Looked up from germline, CDR1 is KGHDR and CDR2 is SFDVKD. The CDR3 covers 18 residues. V lost 4 bases, J lost 1 base, and 12 bases stayed unmatched. The CDR3 reads CATSDLSRTGVSQETQYF. DNA for the CDR3: TGTGCCACCAGTGACCTGAGCCGGACAGGGGTATCCCAAGAGACCCAGTACTTC.

This clonotype was seen a handful of times. The chain carries TRBV20-1 and TRBJ2-1; TRBD2 matches 10 bases. The J segment lost 5 bases and the V segment lost 1 base, leaving 8 bases of the junction unmatched. Germline assignment: CDR1 DFQATT and CDR2 SNEGSKA (reference sequence). The CDR3 covers 16 residues. CDR3 sequence: CSARGLAGVVHNEQFF. In DNA, the CDR3 is TGCAGTGCTAGAGGGCTAGCGGGAGTAGTACACAATGAGCAGTTCTTC.

This sequence joins TRBV7-7 and TRBJ2-7, with unresolved D. Trimming removed 6 bases from V and 6 bases from J, with 15 bases in between. From germline, CDR1 is SSHAT and CDR2 FNYEAQ (reference sequence). The CDR3 contains 13 residues. Written as DNA, the CDR3 is TGTGCCAGCAGTCTAACCTCGAATAGCGAGCAGTACTTC. Its protein product is CASSLTSNSEQYF.

In this sample, this clonotype turned up a few times. This sequence joins TRBV5-1 and TRBJ2-7, with 11 positions matching TRBD1. This CDR3 spans 15 amino acids. The germline gives CDR1 SGHRS, CDR2 YFSETQ. Unmatched junction bases numbered 9, after V lost 5 bases and J lost 5 bases. CDR3 amino acids: CASRTGQGAVDEQYF. As DNA, the CDR3 is TGCGCCAGCAGAACTGGACAGGGGGCAGTGGACGAGCAGTACTTC.

This clonotype was picked up a small number of times. The chain joins TRBV10-3 to TRBJ2-1; 7 bases agree with TRBD2. This CDR3 contains 15 residues. Germline assignment: CDR1 ENHRY and CDR2 SYGVKD. With 0 bases clipped from V and 3 bases from J, the junction kept 2 bases outside the gene matches. The CDR3 here is CAISESGGYYNEQFF. The CDR3 DNA sequence: TGTGCCATCAGTGAGTCGGGGGGGTACTACAATGAGCAGTTCTTC.

This chain uses TRBV6-1 with TRBJ2-3, with D possibly matching TRBD2 (5 bases). Looked up from germline, CDR1 is MNHNS and CDR2 is SASEGT. With 8 bases removed from V and 6 bases from J, the gap between germline ends came to 15 bases. The CDR3 extends over 13 amino acids. Written as DNA, the CDR3 is TGTGCCAGCGGGAAGGAGGTCCGGGATACGCAGTATTTT. It specifies CASGKEVRDTQYF.

This clonotype was detected a few times. This chain connects TRBV20-1 to TRBJ2-5; D possibly corresponds to TRBD2 (6 bases). V was trimmed by 4 bases and J by 5 bases, leaving 17 bases between them. This CDR3 has 14 residues. Germline CDR1 reads DFQATT; CDR2 reads SNEGSKA (reference sequence). CDR3 residues: CSATLGGPGETQYF. The CDR3 region has the DNA TGCAGTGCTACCTTGGGGGGACCAGGGGAGACCCAGTACTTC.

This clonotype occurred a few times. V and J are TRBV4-1 and TRBJ2-7, with 9 bases lining up with TRBD2. This CDR3 comprises 16 residues. V gave up 5 bases and J gave up 0 bases; unmatched junction bases: 8. Germline V gene data show CDR1 as MGHRA and CDR2 as YSYEKL. The DNA for the CDR3 is TGCGCCAGCAGCTCACCGGGTAGCGGGAGCTCCTACGAGCAGTACTTC. Encoded protein: CASSSPGSGSSYEQYF.

The chain carries TRBV7-3 and TRBJ2-7, with 11 bases matching TRBD2. CDR3 length equals 17 residues. Germline CDR1 and CDR2: SGHTA and FQGTGA. V shed 1 base and J 5 bases; nucleotides not matched to a gene: 10. DNA of the CDR3: TGTGCCAGCAGCTTAATACTAGCGGGAGATTATTCTGACGAGCAGTACTTC. Translation gives CASSLILAGDYSDEQYF.

This clonotype was counted a few times. V gene TRBV6-2 or TRBV6-3 combines with J gene TRBJ2-3, with D tentatively TRBD1 (6 bases). Germline V lookup: CDR1 MNHEY, CDR2 SVGEGT. The CDR3 totals 15 residues. Trimming cost V 7 bases and J 1 base, with 15 bases left between them. DNA for the CDR3: TGTGCCAGCAAGACGGACAGTTGGCGCACAGATACGCAGTATTTT. Its translation is CASKTDSWRTDTQYF.

In its sample, this clonotype was seen a few times. This rearrangement joins TRBV5-5 to TRBJ2-6; TRBD1 is a possible D gene (5 bases). The V end was cut by 2 bases, the J end by 3 bases, with 9 bases between. Germline lookup yields CDR1 SGHKS and CDR2 YYEKEE (reference sequence). This CDR3 spans 15 amino acids. The CDR3 here is CASSFVGLGANVLTF. In nucleotides, the CDR3 is TGTGCCAGCAGCTTCGTGGGGCTTGGGGCCAACGTCCTGACTTTC.

The sample holds a few counts of this clonotype. The chain's CDR3 is CSVGTGTFTEAFF. CDR3 bases: TGCAGCGTTGGGACAGGGACGTTCACTGAAGCTTTCTTT. This chain uses TRBV29-1 with TRBJ1-1; 8 nucleotides agree with TRBD1. V lost 4 bases, J lost 4 bases, and 5 bases stayed unmatched. Germline CDR1 reads SQVTM; CDR2 reads ANQGSEA. The length of the CDR3 is 13 residues.